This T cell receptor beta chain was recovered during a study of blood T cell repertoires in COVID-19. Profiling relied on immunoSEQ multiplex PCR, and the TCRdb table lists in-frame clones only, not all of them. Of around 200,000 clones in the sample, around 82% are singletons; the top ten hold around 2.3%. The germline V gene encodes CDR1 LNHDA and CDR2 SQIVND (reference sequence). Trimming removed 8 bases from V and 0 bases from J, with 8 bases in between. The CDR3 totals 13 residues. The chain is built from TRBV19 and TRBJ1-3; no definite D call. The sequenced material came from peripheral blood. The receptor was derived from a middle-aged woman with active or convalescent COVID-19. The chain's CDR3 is CASARSSGNTIYF. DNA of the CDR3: TGTGCCAGTGCCCGGAGCTCTGGAAACACCATATATTTT. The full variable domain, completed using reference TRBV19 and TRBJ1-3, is DGGITQSPKYLFRKEGQNVTLSCEQNLNHDAMYWYRQDPGQGLRLIYYSQIVNDFQKGDIAEGYSVSREKKESFPLTVTSAQKNPTAFYLCASARSSGNTIYFGEGSWLTVV.